This T cell receptor (beta chain) was retrieved from a study of lymphopenia after photon versus proton radiotherapy. Broader study findings: Survival link was tested only in deceased patients; proton benefit remains a possibility. After the lymphocyte nadir, photon-treated repertoires showed oligoclonal expansion, especially of CD8+ Temra cells. Under photons, naive T cells and diversity fell while effector/memory populations rose. In patients who died, overall survival fell as post-nadir TCR diversity dropped more.

About this clone: Its matching antigen is unknown.

Per the germline V gene, CDR1 is LNHDA and CDR2 is SQIVND (reference sequence). The germline V and J ends were trimmed by 4 bases and 5 bases, with 17 bases remaining between them. The CDR3 has 15 amino acids. Sequencing was performed with immunoSEQ multiplex PCR; in TCRdb, only in-frame clones are kept and a portion is missing. The profile shows just over 40,000 clones, roughly 86% of them singletons. The specimen was peripheral blood, collected from a patient treated with proton-based radiotherapy. The receptor was isolated from an older woman with pancreatic cancer. Some clones in this sample may be carry-over from other donors' samples. This chain uses TRBV19 with TRBJ1-1; D is possibly TRBD1 (5 bases). Here the CDR3 DNA reads TGTGCCAGTAGTAAGTTGGGACTGGAAGGTACTGAAGCTTTCTTT. Protein: CASSKLGLEGTEAFF.